Shown below are 14 T cell receptor beta chains from a single sample sequenced in a study of blood T cells in healthy people across ages. PCR was performed a second time for roughly 7 to 12 cycles using a sample-barcoded 5' primer and a J-beta primer mix. TCRdb re-derived calls from the 5' RACE reads in MiXCR, one entry per CDR3 protein. In the table there are 1,100,000 or so distinct CDR3 sequences, less than 50% of which are singletons. Sequencing input: blood. Receptors were obtained from a woman aged 55-69 years in good health.

The table lists this clonotype with a few counts. The genes are TRBV20-1 and TRBJ1-1, with 8 bases that match TRBD1. Germline V gene sequence: CDR1 DFQATT, CDR2 SNEGSKA (reference sequence). The CDR3 has 17 amino acids. V gave up 6 bases and J gave up 1 base; unmatched junction bases: 16. DNA of the CDR3: TGCAGTGCCCCTGGTGGGCAGGGGGCAGGAGGGAACACTGAAGCTTTCTTT. Its protein product is CSAPGGQGAGGNTEAFF.

This clonotype has more than one count but fewer than ten. The V gene is TRBV4-1, the J gene TRBJ2-3, with 11 bases fitting TRBD2. The J segment lost 3 bases and the V segment lost 4 bases, leaving 6 bases of the junction unmatched. Per germline, CDR1 MGHRA and CDR2 YSYEKL. The CDR3 spans 16 residues. The CDR3 DNA follows: TGCGCCAGCAGCCCGGGGACTAGCGGAGGGACAGATACGCAGTATTTT. Translation: CASSPGTSGGTDTQYF.

V usage is TRBV29-1 and J usage is TRBJ1-2; D not certain. V was shortened by 1 base and J by 0 bases, with 12 bases between the two germline ends. In germline, CDR1 is SQVTM, CDR2 ANQGSEA. This CDR3 region has 15 residues. Here the CDR3 DNA reads TGCAGCGTTGAAGCGCGAACAAAGACTAACTATGGCTACACCTTC. It yields the protein CSVEARTKTNYGYTF.

The chain combines TRBV4-1 with TRBJ2-5, with D possibly being TRBD2 (5 bases). Trimming shortened V by 4 bases and J by 1 base, and 13 bases separated the two germline ends. The CDR3 length is 15 residues. Germline loops: CDR1 MGHRA, CDR2 YSYEKL. The CDR3 nucleotides are TGCGCCAGCAGCCCCACAACTAGAGTCCAAGAGACCCAGTACTTC. It codes for CASSPTTRVQETQYF.

The chain joins TRBV9 to TRBJ2-1; no reliable D call. CDR1 is SGDLS, CDR2 YYNGEE, per germline. The CDR3 contains 14 residues. Trimming shortened V by 2 bases and J by 9 bases, and 15 bases separated the two germline ends. The CDR3 is CASSVRDSHREQFF. CDR3 nucleotides: TGTGCCAGCAGCGTCAGAGACTCCCATCGTGAGCAGTTCTTC.

The V call is TRBV27, the J call TRBJ2-3, with D possibly being TRBD2 (6 bases). This CDR3 has 16 residues. Germline V gives CDR1 MNHEY, CDR2 SMNVEV (reference sequence). V dropped 8 bases and J dropped 6 bases, with 24 bases sitting between them. The CDR3 sequence: CASQDGYGSGGDTQYF. CDR3 coding DNA: TGTGCCAGCCAGGACGGATATGGGTCCGGAGGGGATACGCAGTATTTT.

The chain links TRBV5-1 to TRBJ2-7, with D possibly being TRBD1 or TRBD2 (6 bases each). Germline loops: CDR1 SGHRS, CDR2 YFSETQ. The V and J ends lost 3 bases and 0 bases respectively, with 10 bases between them. The CDR3 runs to 14 residues. CDR3 DNA: TGCGCCAGCAGCTGGGGGGCGGCCTCCTACGAGCAGTACTTC. Translating gives CASSWGAASYEQYF.

This clonotype has more than one count but fewer than ten. The chain joins TRBV5-1 to TRBJ2-1; D is tentatively TRBD1 or TRBD2 (5 bases each). Trimming pared 2 bases from V and 5 bases from J, leaving 17 bases between. Germline V gene data show CDR1 as SGHRS and CDR2 as YFSETQ. The CDR3 loop spans 16 amino acids. The CDR3 DNA sequence: TGCGCCAGCAGCTTCCGGGACGGAGAAGGAAACAATGAGCAGTTCTTC. Translated: CASSFRDGEGNNEQFF.

J is TRBJ2-1 and V is TRBV5-6; D is possibly TRBD1 (6 bases). CDR3 length: 15 amino acids. Germline CDR1 is SGHDT and CDR2 is YYEEEE. Trimming cost V 4 bases and J 4 bases, with 15 bases left between them. The CDR3 loop is CASSTTGKSYNEQFF. In DNA form, the CDR3 reads TGTGCCAGCAGCACCACAGGGAAAAGTTACAATGAGCAGTTCTTC.

This clonotype was seen more than once but under ten times. DNA for the CDR3: TGTGCTAGTGGCCCCGGGGCTGAGCAGTTCTTC. Its translation is CASGPGAEQFF. The chain couples TRBV12-5 to TRBJ2-1, with D possibly being TRBD1 or TRBD2 (5 bases each). CDR1 is LGHNT and CDR2 is FRNRAP in the germline V gene. The CDR3 totals 11 residues. V was shortened by 6 bases and J by 9 bases, with 9 bases between the two germline ends. Complete variable domain (other parts from reference TRBV12-5 and TRBJ2-1): DARVTQTPRHKVTEMGQEVTMRCQPILGHNTVFWYRQTMMQGLELLAYFRNRAPLDDSGMPKDRFSAEMPDATLATLKIQPSEPRDSAVYFCASGPGAEQFFGPGTRLTVL.

The table lists this clonotype with a few counts. The chain carries TRBV6-1 and TRBJ2-3, with 11 bases matching TRBD2. Germline CDR1 and CDR2: MNHNS and SASEGT. This CDR3 region has 15 residues. J was trimmed by 2 bases and V by 3 bases; bases with no gene match: 1. The CDR3 reads CASSETSGITDTQYF. In DNA form, the CDR3 reads TGTGCCAGCAGTGAGACTAGCGGGATCACAGATACGCAGTATTTT.

The CDR3 here is CASSLGTGANQPQHF. The DNA for the CDR3 is TGTGCCAGCAGTTTAGGGACAGGGGCCAATCAGCCCCAGCATTTT. The rearrangement links TRBV27 to TRBJ1-5; 10 nucleotides line up with TRBD1. CDR1 is MNHEY, CDR2 SMNVEV, per germline (reference sequence). Unmatched junction bases numbered 1, after V lost 2 bases and J lost 3 bases. There are 15 residues in the CDR3.

The rearrangement links TRBV12-3 or TRBV12-4 to TRBJ2-7; D is perhaps TRBD2 (6 bases). V was trimmed by 3 bases and J by 2 bases, leaving 14 bases between them. The CDR3 extends over 15 amino acids. The DNA for the CDR3 is TGTGCCAGCAGTTTCTGGGGGGAAGTTACCTACGAGCAGTACTTC. Its translation is CASSFWGEVTYEQYF.

The rearrangement links TRBV27 to TRBJ2-5; the match to TRBD2 covers 7 bases. The V segment lost 6 bases and the J segment 12 bases; nucleotides outside the gene matches: 10. CDR3 length equals 12 residues. Germline V lookup: CDR1 MNHEY, CDR2 SMNVEV (reference sequence). This chain's CDR3 is CASSRGVHGEYF. For the CDR3, the DNA is TGTGCCAGCAGCCGGGGGGTCCACGGGGAGTACTTC.